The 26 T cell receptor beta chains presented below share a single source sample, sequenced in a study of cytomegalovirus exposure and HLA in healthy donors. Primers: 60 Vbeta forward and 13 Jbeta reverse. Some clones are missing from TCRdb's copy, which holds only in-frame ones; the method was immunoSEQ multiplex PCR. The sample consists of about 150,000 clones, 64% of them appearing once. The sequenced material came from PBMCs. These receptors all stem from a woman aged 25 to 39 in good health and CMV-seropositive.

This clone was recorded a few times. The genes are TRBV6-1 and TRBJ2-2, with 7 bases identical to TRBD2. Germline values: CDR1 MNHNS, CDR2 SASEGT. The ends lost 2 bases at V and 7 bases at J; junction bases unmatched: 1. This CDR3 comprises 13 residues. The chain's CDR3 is CASSELAVGELFF. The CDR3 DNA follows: TGTGCCAGCAGTGAACTAGCGGTCGGGGAGCTGTTTTTT.

This CDR3 reads CASSRQGDEQYF. In DNA, the CDR3 is TGTGCCAGCAGTCGTCAGGGTGACGAGCAGTACTTC. This chain uses TRBV28 with TRBJ2-7; perhaps TRBD1 as D (5 bases). Trimming left V 5 bases short and J 5 bases short, with 10 bases between. The CDR3 loop spans 12 amino acids. In germline, CDR1 is MDHEN, CDR2 SYDVKM.

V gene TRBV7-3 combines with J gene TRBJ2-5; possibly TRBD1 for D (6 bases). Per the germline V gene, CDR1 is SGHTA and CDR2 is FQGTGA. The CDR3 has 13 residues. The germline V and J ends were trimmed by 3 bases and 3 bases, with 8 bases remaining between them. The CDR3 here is CASSLDREETQYF. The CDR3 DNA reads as TGTGCCAGCAGCTTGGACAGAGAAGAGACCCAGTACTTC.

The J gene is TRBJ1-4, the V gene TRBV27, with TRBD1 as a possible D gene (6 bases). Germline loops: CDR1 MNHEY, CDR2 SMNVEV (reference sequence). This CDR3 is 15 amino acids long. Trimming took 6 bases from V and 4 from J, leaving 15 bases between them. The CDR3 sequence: CASRPMDRSNEKLFF. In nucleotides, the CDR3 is TGTGCCAGCAGACCTATGGACAGAAGTAATGAAAAACTGTTTTTT.

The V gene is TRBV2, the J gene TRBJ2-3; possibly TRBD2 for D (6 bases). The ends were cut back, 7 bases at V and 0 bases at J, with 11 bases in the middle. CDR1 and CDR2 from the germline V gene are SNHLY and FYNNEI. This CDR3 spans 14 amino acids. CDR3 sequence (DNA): TGTGCCAGCAAATCCGGGACTAGCACAGATACGCAGTATTTT. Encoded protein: CASKSGTSTDTQYF. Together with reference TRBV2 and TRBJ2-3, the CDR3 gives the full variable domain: EPEVTQTPSHQVTQMGQEVILRCVPISNHLYFYWYRQILGQKVEFLVSFYNNEISEKSEIFDDQFSVERPDGSNFTLKIRSTKLEDSAMYFCASKSGTSTDTQYFGPGTRLTVL.

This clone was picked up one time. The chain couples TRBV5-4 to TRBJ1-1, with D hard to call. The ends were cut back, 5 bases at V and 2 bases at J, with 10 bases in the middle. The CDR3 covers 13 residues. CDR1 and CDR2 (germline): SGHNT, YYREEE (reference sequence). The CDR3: CASSSGRNTEAFF. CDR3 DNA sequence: TGTGCCAGCAGTTCGGGTCGAAACACTGAAGCTTTCTTT.

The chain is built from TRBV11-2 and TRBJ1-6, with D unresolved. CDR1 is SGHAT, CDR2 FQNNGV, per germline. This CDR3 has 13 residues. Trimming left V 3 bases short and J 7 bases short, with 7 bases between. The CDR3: CASSFVQNSPLHF. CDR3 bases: TGTGCCAGCAGCTTCGTTCAGAATTCACCCCTCCACTTT. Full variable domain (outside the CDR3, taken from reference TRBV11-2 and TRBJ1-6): EAGVAQSPRYKIIEKRQSVAFWCNPISGHATLYWYQQILGQGPKLLIQFQNNGVVDDSQLPKDRFSAERLKGVDSTLKIQPAKLEDSAVYLCASSFVQNSPLHFGNGTRLTVT.

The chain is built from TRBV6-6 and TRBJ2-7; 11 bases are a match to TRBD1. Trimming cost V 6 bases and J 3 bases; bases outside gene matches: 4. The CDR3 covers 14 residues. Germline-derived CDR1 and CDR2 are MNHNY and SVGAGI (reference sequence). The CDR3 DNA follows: TGTGCCAGCAGGCCGGGACAGGGGGACTACGAGCAGTACTTC. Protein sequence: CASRPGQGDYEQYF.

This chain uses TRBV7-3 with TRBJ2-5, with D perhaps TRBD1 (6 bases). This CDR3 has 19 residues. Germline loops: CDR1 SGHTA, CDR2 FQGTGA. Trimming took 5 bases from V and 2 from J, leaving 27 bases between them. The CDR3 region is CASSLQGRLTQALQETQYF. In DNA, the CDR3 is TGTGCCAGCAGCCTCCAGGGGCGTTTAACACAGGCTCTTCAAGAGACCCAGTACTTC.

In DNA form, the CDR3 reads TGCGCCAGTGCACTAGACTCCTACAATGAGCAGTTCTTC. Translated: CASALDSYNEQFF. This rearrangement joins TRBV10-2 to TRBJ2-1; maybe TRBD2 (5 bases). The CDR3 is 13 amino acids. The V gene's germline CDR1 is WSHSY and CDR2 SAAADI. The germline V and J ends were trimmed by 9 bases and 0 bases, with 9 bases remaining between them.

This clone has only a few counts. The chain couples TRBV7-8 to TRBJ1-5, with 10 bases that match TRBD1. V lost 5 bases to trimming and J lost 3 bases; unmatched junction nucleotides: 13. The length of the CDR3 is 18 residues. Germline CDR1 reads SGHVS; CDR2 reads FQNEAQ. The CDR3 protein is CASSQNRDRGSHNQPQHF. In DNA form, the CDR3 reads TGTGCCAGCAGCCAAAACCGGGACAGGGGTTCCCACAATCAGCCCCAGCATTTT.

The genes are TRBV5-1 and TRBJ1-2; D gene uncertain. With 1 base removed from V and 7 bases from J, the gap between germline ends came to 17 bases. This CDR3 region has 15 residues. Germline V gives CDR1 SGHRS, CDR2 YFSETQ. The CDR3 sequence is CASSLRGIRACGYTF. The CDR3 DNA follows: TGCGCCAGCAGCTTGAGAGGGATTCGGGCCTGTGGCTACACCTTC.

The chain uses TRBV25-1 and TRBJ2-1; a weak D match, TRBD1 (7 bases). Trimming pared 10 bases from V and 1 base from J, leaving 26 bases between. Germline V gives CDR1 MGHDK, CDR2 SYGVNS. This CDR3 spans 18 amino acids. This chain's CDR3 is CATTKGAQVADSYNEQFF. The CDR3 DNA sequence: TGTGCCACCACGAAGGGGGCCCAGGTAGCGGATTCCTACAATGAGCAGTTCTTC.

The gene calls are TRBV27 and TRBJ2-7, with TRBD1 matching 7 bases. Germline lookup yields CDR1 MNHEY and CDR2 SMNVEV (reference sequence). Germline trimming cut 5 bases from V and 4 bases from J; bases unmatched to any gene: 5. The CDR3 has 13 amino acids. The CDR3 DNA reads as TGTGCCAGCAGTCTCCGCAGGGGGTACGAGCAGTACTTC. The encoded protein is CASSLRRGYEQYF.

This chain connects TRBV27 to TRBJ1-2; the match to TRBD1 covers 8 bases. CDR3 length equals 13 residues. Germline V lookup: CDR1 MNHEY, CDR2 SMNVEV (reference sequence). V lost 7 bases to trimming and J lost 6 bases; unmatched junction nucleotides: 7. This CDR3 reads CASTRTGRDGYTF. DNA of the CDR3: TGTGCCAGCACGAGGACAGGGAGGGATGGCTACACCTTC.

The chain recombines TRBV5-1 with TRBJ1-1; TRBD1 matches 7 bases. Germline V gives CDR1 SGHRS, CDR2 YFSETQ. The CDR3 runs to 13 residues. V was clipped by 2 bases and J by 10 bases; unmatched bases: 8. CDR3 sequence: CASSFGARQGAFF. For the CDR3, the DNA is TGCGCCAGCAGCTTTGGGGCTCGACAGGGAGCTTTCTTT.

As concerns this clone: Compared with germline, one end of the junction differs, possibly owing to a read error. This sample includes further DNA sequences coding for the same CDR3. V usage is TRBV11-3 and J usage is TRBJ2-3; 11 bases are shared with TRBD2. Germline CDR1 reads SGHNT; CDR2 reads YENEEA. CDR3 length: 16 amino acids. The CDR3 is CASSFTSGSSADTQYF. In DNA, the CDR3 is TGCGCCAGCAGCTTCACTAGCGGGAGCTCGGCAGATACGCAGTATTTT.

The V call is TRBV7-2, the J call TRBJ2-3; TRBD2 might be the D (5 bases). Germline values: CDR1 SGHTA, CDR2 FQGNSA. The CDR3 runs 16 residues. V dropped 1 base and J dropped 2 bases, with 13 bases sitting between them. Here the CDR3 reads CASSLGGGLFTDTQYF. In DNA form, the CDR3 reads TGTGCCAGCAGCTTAGGTGGAGGCCTCTTCACAGATACGCAGTATTTT.

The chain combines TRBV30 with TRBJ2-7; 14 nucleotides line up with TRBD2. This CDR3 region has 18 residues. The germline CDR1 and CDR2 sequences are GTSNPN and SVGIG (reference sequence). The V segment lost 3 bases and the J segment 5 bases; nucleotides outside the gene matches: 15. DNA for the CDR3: TGTGCCTGGAGACTGGGACTAGCGGGGGCCCTCTCCGGGAACGAGCAGTACTTC. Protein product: CAWRLGLAGALSGNEQYF. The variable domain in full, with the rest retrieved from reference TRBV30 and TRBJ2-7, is SQTIHQWPATLVQPVGSPLSLECTVEGTSNPNLYWYRQAAGRGLQLLFYSVGIGQISSEVPQNLSASRPQDRQFILSSKKLLLSDSGFYLCAWRLGLAGALSGNEQYFGPGTRLTVT.

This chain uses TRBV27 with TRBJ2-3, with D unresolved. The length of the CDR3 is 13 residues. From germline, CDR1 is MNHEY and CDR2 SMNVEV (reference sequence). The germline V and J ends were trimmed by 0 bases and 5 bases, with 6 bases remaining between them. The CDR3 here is CASSLSWRDTQYF. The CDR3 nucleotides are TGTGCCAGCAGTTTATCGTGGAGAGATACGCAGTATTTT.

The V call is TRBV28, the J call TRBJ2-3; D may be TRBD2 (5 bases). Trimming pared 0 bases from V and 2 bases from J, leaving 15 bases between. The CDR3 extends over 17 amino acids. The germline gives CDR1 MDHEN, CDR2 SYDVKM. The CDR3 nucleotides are TGTGCCAGCAGTTTATGGGCCGGGGATACTGTCACAGATACGCAGTATTTT. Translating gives CASSLWAGDTVTDTQYF.

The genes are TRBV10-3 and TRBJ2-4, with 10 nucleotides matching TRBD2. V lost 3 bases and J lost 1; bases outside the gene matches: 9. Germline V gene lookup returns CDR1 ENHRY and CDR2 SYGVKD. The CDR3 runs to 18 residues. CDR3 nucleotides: TGTGCCATCAGTGATCCTAGCGGGAGTGGCGCGGCCAAAAACATTCAGTACTTC. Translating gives CAISDPSGSGAAKNIQYF.

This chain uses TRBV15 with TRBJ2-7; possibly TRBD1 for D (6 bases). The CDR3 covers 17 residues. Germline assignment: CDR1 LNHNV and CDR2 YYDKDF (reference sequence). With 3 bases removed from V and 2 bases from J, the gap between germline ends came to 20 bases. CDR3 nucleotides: TGTGCCACCAGCAGGGACCAAACGGACAGTTTCACCTACGAGCAGTACTTC. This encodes CATSRDQTDSFTYEQYF.

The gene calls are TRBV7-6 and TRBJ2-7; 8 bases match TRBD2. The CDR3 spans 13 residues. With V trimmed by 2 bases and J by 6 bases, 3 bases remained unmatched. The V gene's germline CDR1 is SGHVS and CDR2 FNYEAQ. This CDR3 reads CASSLNGGAEQYF. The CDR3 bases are TGTGCCAGCAGCTTAAACGGGGGGGCCGAGCAGTACTTC.

Written as DNA, the CDR3 is TGTGCCAGCAGTTACCCTGGGACAGGGGGGGTGACTGAAGCTTTCTTT. This encodes CASSYPGTGGVTEAFF. This chain joins TRBV6-6 and TRBJ1-1, with 11 bases that match TRBD1. Germline trimming cut 2 bases from V and 5 bases from J; bases unmatched to any gene: 7. This CDR3 spans 16 amino acids. Per the germline V gene, CDR1 is MNHNY and CDR2 is SVGAGI (reference sequence).

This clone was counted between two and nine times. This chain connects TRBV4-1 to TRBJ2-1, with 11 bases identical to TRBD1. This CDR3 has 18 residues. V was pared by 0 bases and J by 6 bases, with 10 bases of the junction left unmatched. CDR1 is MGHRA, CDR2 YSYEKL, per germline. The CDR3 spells CASSQDPRTGGLTNEQFF. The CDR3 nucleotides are TGCGCCAGCAGCCAAGACCCACGGACAGGGGGCCTGACCAATGAGCAGTTCTTC.